This T cell receptor (beta chain) was found in a study of T-cell memory formation after mild COVID-19. Study at large: TCR clusters were mostly confined to one donor each. Study results and limitations: Contracting CD4+ clones sat mainly in CM and EM; CD8+ in EMRA.

cDNA libraries for TCR alpha and TCR beta, carrying sample barcodes and UMIs, came from 5'RACE with constant-segment primers. Via MiXCR, TCRdb re-called the 5' RACE reads, giving one row per CDR3 protein. The sample holds approximately 270,000 distinct CDR3 sequences, roughly 15% seen once. Worth noting for this clonotype: Its antigen remains unidentified. With a much larger clone just one base away, this may be a read error.

V shed 6 bases and J shed 12 bases, with 24 bases lying between them. The CDR3 is made up of 15 amino acids. The TCR originated in a man aged 18 to 35 who had mild COVID-19 (a few samples of this study predate the infection). Cell type and time point are not known. Source material: PBMCs or a T cell subset sorted from them (not recorded which). V usage is TRBV12-3 or TRBV12-4 and J usage is TRBJ2-1; no reliable D call. CDR3 in amino acids: CASSRHGVCRLGQFF. In DNA, the CDR3 is TGTGCCAGCAGCCGCCACGGTGTGTGCCGTCTCGGGCAGTTCTTC.